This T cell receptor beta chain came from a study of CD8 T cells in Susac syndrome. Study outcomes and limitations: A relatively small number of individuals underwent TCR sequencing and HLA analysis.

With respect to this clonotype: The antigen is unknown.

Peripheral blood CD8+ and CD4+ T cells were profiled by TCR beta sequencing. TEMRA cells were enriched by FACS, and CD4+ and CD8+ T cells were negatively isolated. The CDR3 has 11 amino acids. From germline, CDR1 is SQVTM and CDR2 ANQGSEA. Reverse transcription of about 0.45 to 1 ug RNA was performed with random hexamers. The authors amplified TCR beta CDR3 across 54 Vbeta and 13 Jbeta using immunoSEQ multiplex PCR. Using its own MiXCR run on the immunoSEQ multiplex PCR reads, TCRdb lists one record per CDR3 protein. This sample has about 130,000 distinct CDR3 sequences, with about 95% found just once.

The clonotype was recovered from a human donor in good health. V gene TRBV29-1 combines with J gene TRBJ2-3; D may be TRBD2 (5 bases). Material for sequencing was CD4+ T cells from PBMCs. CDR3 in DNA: TGCAGTGCCCGAGGGTCAGATACGCAGTATTTT. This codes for CSARGSDTQYF.